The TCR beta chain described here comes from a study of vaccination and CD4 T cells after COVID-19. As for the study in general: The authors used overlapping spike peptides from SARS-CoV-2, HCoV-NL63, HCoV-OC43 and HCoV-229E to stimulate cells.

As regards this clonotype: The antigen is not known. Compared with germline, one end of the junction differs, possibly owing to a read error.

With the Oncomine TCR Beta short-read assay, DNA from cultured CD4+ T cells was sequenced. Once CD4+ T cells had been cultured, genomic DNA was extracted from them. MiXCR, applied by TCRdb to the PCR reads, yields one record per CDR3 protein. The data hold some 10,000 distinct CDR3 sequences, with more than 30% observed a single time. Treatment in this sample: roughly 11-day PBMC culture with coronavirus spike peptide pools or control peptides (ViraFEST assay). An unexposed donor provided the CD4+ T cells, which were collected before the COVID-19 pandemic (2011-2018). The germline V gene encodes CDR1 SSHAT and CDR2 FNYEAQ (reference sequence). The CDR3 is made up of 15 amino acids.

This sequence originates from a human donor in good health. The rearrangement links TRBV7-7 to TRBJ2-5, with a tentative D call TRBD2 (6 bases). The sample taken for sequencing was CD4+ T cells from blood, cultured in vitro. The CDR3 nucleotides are TGTGCTAGCAGCGCGGGACCCCAAATATGGGAGACCCAGTACTTC. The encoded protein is CASSAGPQIWETQYF.